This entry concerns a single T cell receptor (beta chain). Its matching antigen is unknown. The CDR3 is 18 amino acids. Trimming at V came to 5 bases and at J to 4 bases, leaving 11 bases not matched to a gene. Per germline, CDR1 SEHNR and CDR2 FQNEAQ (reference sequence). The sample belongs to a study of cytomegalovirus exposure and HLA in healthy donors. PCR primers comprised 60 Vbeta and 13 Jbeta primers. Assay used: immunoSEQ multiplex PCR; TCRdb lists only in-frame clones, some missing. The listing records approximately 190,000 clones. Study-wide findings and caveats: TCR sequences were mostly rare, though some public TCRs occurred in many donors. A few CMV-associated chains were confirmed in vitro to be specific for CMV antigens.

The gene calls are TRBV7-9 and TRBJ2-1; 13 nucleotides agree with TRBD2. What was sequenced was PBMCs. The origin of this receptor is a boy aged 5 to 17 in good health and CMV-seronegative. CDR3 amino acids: CASSNRRLAGGYYNEQFF. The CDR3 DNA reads TGTGCCAGCAGCAATCGGAGACTAGCGGGGGGCTATTACAATGAGCAGTTCTTC.